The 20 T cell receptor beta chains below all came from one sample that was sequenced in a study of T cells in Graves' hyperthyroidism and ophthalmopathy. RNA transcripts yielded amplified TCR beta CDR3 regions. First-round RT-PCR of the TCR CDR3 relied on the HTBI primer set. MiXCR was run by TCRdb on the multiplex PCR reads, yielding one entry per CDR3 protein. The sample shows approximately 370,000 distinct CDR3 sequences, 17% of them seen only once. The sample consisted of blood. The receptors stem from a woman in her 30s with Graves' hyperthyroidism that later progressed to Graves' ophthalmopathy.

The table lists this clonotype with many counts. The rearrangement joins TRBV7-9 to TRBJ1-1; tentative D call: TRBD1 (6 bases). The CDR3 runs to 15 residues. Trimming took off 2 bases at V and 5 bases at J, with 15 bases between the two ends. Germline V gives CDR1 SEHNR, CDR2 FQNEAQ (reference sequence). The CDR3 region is CASSLPTGLVTEAFF. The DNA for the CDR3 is TGTGCCAGCAGCTTACCCACAGGGTTGGTTACTGAAGCTTTCTTT.

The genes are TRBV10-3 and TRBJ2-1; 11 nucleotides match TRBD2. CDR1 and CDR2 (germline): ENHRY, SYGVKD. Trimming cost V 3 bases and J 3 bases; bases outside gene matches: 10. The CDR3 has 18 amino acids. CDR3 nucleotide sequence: TGTGCCATCAGTGATAGGGTTAGCGGGGGGGCCGGCTACAATGAGCAGTTCTTC. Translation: CAISDRVSGGAGYNEQFF.

The chain's CDR3 is CSANPIGTRIFEQYF. CDR3 bases: TGCAGTGCTAACCCCATTGGGACTAGAATTTTCGAGCAGTACTTC. The chain combines TRBV20-1 with TRBJ2-7, with 8 nucleotides matching TRBD2. CDR1 is DFQATT, CDR2 SNEGSKA, per germline (reference sequence). V lost 4 bases and J lost 6; bases outside the gene matches: 14. CDR3 length: 15 residues.

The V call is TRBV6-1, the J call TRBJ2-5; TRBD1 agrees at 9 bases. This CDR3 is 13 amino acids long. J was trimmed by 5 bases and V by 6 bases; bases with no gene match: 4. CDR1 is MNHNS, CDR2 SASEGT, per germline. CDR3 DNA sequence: TGTGCCAGCAGGGACAGGGGCGTGGAGACCCAGTACTTC. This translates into CASRDRGVETQYF.

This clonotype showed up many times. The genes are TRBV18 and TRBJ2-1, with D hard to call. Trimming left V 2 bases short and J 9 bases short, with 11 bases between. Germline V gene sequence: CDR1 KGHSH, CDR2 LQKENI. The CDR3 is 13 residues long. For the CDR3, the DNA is TGTGCCAGCTCACCAGTTAAAATGGGTGAGCAGTTCTTC. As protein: CASSPVKMGEQFF.

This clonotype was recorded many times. CDR3 nucleotides: TGCAGTGCACGACCGGGCACAGATACGCAGTATTTT. Its protein product is CSARPGTDTQYF. The J gene is TRBJ2-3, the V gene TRBV20-1; D not resolved. Looked up from germline, CDR1 is DFQATT and CDR2 is SNEGSKA (reference sequence). The ends were cut back, 6 bases at V and 1 base at J, with 8 bases in the middle. The CDR3 contains 12 residues.

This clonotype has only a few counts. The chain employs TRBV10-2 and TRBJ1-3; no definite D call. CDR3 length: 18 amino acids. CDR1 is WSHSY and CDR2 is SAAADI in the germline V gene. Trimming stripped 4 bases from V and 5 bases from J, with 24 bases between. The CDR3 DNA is TGCGCCAGCAGTGGAATCGAGGCCTCAACCGGGATCCGAAACACCATATATTTT. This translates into CASSGIEASTGIRNTIYF.

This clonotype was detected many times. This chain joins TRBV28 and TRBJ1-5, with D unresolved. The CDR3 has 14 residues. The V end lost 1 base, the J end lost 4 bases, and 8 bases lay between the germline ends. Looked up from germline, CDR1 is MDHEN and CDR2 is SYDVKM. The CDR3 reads CASSLYPGNQPQHF. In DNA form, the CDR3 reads TGTGCCAGCAGTTTATACCCCGGTAATCAGCCCCAGCATTTT.

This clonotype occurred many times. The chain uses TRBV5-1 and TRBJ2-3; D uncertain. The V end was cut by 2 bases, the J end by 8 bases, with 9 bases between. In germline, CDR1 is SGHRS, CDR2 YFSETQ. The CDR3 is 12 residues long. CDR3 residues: CASSLAGITQYF. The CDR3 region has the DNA TGCGCCAGCAGCTTAGCTGGAATTACGCAGTATTTT.

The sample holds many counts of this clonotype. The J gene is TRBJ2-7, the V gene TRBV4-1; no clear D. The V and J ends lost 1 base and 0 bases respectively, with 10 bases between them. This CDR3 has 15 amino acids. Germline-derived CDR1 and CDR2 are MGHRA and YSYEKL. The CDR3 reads CASSQVPIVSYEQYF. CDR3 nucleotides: TGCGCCAGCAGCCAAGTCCCGATCGTCTCCTACGAGCAGTACTTC.

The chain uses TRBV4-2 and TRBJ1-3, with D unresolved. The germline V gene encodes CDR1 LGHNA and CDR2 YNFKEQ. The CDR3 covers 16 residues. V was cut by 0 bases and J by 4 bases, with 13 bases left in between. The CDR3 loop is CASSQDGEGGGNTIYF. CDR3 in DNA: TGTGCCAGCAGCCAAGATGGGGAAGGTGGGGGAAACACCATATATTTT.

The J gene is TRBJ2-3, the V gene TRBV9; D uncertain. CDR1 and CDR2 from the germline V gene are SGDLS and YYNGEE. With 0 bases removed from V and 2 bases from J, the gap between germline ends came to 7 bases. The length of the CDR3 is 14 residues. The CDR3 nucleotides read TGTGCCAGCAGCGTAGCCCACACCACAGATACGCAGTATTTT. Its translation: CASSVAHTTDTQYF.

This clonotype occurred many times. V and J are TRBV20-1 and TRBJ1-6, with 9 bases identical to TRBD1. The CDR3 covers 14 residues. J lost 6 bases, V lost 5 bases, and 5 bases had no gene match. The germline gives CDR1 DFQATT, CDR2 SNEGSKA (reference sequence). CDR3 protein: CSAAQTGGNSPLHF. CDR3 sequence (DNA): TGCAGTGCTGCCCAGACAGGGGGTAATTCACCCCTCCACTTT.

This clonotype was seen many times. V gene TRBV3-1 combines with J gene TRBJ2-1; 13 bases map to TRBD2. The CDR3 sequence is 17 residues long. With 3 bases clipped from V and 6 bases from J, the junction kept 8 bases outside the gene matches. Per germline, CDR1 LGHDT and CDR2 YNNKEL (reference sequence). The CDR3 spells CASSHELAGGPANEQFF. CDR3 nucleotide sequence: TGTGCCAGCAGCCACGAACTAGCGGGAGGGCCAGCCAATGAGCAGTTCTTC.

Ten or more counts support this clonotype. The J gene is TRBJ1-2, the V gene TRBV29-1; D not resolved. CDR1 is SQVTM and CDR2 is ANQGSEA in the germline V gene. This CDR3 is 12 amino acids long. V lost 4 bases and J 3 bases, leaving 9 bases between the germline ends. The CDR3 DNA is TGCAGCGTTGTTCGGCAGGACTATGGCTACACCTTC. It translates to CSVVRQDYGYTF.

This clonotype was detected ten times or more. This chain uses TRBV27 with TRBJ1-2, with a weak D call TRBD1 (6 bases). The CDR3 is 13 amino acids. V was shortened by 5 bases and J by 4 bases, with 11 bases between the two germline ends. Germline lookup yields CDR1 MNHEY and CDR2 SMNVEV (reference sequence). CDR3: CASSPSGVYGYTF. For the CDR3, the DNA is TGTGCCAGCAGTCCCTCAGGGGTCTATGGCTACACCTTC.

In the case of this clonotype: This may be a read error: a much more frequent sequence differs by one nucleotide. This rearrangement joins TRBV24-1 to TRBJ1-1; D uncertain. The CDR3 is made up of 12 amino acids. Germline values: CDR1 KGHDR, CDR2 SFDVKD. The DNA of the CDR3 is TGTGCCACCTCCTCCAGGAACACTGAAACTTTCTTT. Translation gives CATSSRNTETFF.

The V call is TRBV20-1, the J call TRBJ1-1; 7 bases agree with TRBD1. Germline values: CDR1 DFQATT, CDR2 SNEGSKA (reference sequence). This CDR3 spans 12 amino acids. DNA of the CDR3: TGCAGAGTAGACAGGGCGAACACTGAAGCTTTCTTT. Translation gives CRVDRANTEAFF.

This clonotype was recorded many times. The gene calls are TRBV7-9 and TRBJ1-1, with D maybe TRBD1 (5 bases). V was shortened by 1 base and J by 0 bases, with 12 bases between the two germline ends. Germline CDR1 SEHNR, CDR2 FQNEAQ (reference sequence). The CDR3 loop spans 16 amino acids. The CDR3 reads CASSLGAGRMNTEAFF. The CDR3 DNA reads TGTGCCAGCAGCTTAGGGGCAGGGAGAATGAACACTGAAGCTTTCTTT.

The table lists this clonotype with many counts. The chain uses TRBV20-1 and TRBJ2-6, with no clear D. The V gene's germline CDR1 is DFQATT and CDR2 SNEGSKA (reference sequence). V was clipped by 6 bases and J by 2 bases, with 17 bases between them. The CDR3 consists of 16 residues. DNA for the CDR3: TGCAGTGCCCCCGATATTTATACGGCTGGGGCCAACGTCCTGACTTTC. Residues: CSAPDIYTAGANVLTF.